These 10 T cell receptor beta chains came from one sample sequenced in a study of graft-versus-host responses after intestinal transplantation. These TCRs are of unknown antigen specificity. Only in-frame clones appear in the TCRdb table, and some are missing; sequencing was by immunoSEQ multiplex PCR. The sample holds about 110,000 clones, 90% to 95% seen once. Sequenced here: unstimulated CD4+ T cells sorted from spleen or lymph node cells, sampled before transplant. The receptors derive from a human donor who was the organ donor for an intestinal transplant.

V usage is TRBV6-5 and J usage is TRBJ2-3; D possibly corresponds to TRBD2 (6 bases). The CDR3 has 15 residues. Germline V gene lookup returns CDR1 MNHEY and CDR2 SVGAGI. With 6 bases removed from V and 0 bases from J, the gap between germline ends came to 13 bases. DNA for the CDR3: TGTGCCAGCAGAAGACTAGATAAGAGCACAGATACGCAGTATTTT. Its protein product is CASRRLDKSTDTQYF.

The chain joins TRBV11-2 to TRBJ2-3, with D unresolved. Trimming stripped 1 base from V and 6 bases from J, with 5 bases between. Germline CDR1 is SGHAT and CDR2 is FQNNGV. The CDR3 totals 12 residues. In DNA, the CDR3 is TGTGCCAGCAGCTTAGCTCGGGATACGCAGTATTTT. It codes for CASSLARDTQYF.

This chain uses TRBV2 with TRBJ2-7; tentatively, D is TRBD2 (6 bases). The CDR3 covers 14 residues. Per the germline V gene, CDR1 is SNHLY and CDR2 is FYNNEI. V lost 4 bases to trimming and J lost 6 bases, with 16 bases between them. CDR3 sequence: CASSVKGEVVEQYF. The CDR3 bases are TGTGCCAGCAGTGTCAAAGGGGAGGTCGTCGAGCAGTACTTC.

This sequence joins TRBV4-2 and TRBJ1-4, with D uncertain. The germline V gene has CDR1 LGHNA and CDR2 YNFKEQ. The CDR3 is made up of 14 amino acids. Trimming shortened V by 4 bases and J by 4 bases, and 10 bases separated the two germline ends. The CDR3 sequence: CASSRRQFNEKLFF. The CDR3 region has the DNA TGTGCCAGCAGCCGTAGGCAGTTTAATGAAAAACTGTTTTTT.

This chain joins TRBV5-1 and TRBJ2-3; D ambiguous. CDR1 is SGHRS, CDR2 YFSETQ, per germline. Trimming shortened V by 1 base and J by 5 bases, and 5 bases separated the two germline ends. This CDR3 has 12 residues. The CDR3 loop is CASSLPGDTQYF. As DNA, the CDR3 is TGCGCCAGCAGCTTGCCGGGAGATACGCAGTATTTT.

The chain carries TRBV7-3 and TRBJ2-2; the D is unclear. Germline V gene data show CDR1 as SGHTA and CDR2 as FQGTGA. The CDR3 consists of 14 residues. V was trimmed by 5 bases and J by 2 bases, leaving 9 bases between them. CDR3 coding DNA: TGTGCCAGCAGCCCCTTCACAAACACCGGGGAGCTGTTTTTT. Protein sequence: CASSPFTNTGELFF.

The chain has TRBV30 and TRBJ1-2; 9 bases align to TRBD1. Trimming took 2 bases from V and 5 from J; bases not matched to a gene: 9. This CDR3 is built from 15 residues. Germline V gene lookup returns CDR1 GTSNPN and CDR2 SVGIG (reference sequence). The CDR3 is CAWSSGTGPRYGYTF. The DNA of the CDR3 is TGTGCCTGGAGTAGTGGGACAGGGCCGCGGTATGGCTACACCTTC.

CDR3 protein: CASSRDYCYTF. In DNA form, the CDR3 reads TGTGCCAGCAGCCGGGACTACTGCTACACCTTC. The chain recombines TRBV11-3 with TRBJ1-2; D might be TRBD1 (5 bases). The CDR3 totals 11 residues. Trimming stripped 5 bases from V and 9 bases from J, with 10 bases between. CDR1 SGHNT and CDR2 YENEEA come from the germline V gene.

This sequence joins TRBV6-1 and TRBJ2-2, with a possible D match to TRBD2 (6 bases). V was clipped by 8 bases and J by 4 bases, with 14 bases between them. This CDR3 spans 14 amino acids. CDR1 is MNHNS and CDR2 is SASEGT in the germline V gene. The DNA of the CDR3 is TGTGCCAGCCGCGGGGCAGCCCCCACCGGGGAGCTGTTTTTT. Residues: CASRGAAPTGELFF.

The CDR3 DNA reads TGTGCCAGCAGCTCGACAGGGAGTGGCACTGAAGCTTTCTTT. Protein product: CASSSTGSGTEAFF. The chain links TRBV11-2 to TRBJ1-1, with 7 bases lining up with TRBD1. CDR3 length: 14 residues. CDR1 SGHAT and CDR2 FQNNGV come from the germline V gene. V lost 4 bases to trimming and J lost 4 bases; unmatched junction nucleotides: 6.